This TCR beta chain was identified during a study of T-cell memory formation after mild COVID-19. The CDR3 is made up of 13 amino acids. Trimming cost V 6 bases and J 1 base, with 12 bases left between them. Germline V lookup: CDR1 DFQATT, CDR2 SNEGSKA (reference sequence). Regarding the study as a whole: Memory sampled before infection contained some responding clones, suggesting cross-reactive memory joined.

TCRdb processed the 5' RACE reads anew with MiXCR; each CDR3 protein has one entry. The table lists around 370,000 distinct CDR3 sequences, under 25% of them singletons. Worth noting for this clonotype: The antigen is not known.

The sequence was obtained from an adult woman who had mild COVID-19 (a few samples of this study predate the infection). Cell type and time point are not known. This rearrangement joins TRBV20-1 to TRBJ1-1; D ambiguous. The sequenced sample consisted of PBMCs or a T cell subset sorted from them (not recorded which). CDR3 amino acids: CSAAGRANTEAFF. As DNA, the CDR3 is TGCAGTGCAGCAGGCAGAGCGAACACTGAAGCTTTCTTT.